A single sample is the source of the 31 T cell receptor beta chains below, sequenced in a study of OX40 agonist ivuxolimab in advanced cancers. Profiling relied on immunoSEQ multiplex PCR, and the TCRdb table lists in-frame clones only, not all of them. In the table there are fewer than 45,000 clones, around 90% of which are singletons. The starting material was CD4+ or CD8+ T cells sorted from blood, obtained in a trial of the OX40 agonist ivuxolimab. Receptors originate from an adult with an advanced solid tumor such as melanoma, head and neck, liver or kidney cancer.

In the case of this clone: The same CDR3 also results from other DNA sequences found in this sample. The rearrangement links TRBV5-1 to TRBJ2-5; 9 nucleotides match TRBD1. This CDR3 has 14 amino acids. CDR1 is SGHRS, CDR2 YFSETQ, per germline. V shed 1 base, J shed 4 bases, and the junction held 2 bases outside the gene matches. The CDR3 is CASSLSGQGETQYF. CDR3 nucleotide sequence: TGCGCCAGCAGCTTGTCGGGACAGGGAGAGACCCAGTACTTC.

This clone came up once. The V and J genes are TRBV19 and TRBJ1-1; the match to TRBD1 covers 7 bases. The V gene's germline CDR1 is LNHDA and CDR2 SQIVND (reference sequence). The CDR3 extends over 13 amino acids. The trim removed 6 bases at V and 6 bases at J, leaving 7 bases unmatched. DNA of the CDR3: TGTGCCAGTAGGATTGACAGGGTCGCTGAAGCTTTCTTT. Its protein product is CASRIDRVAEAFF.

As DNA, the CDR3 is TGTGCCATCGGCCAGGGTGGCCAACGAGAGACCCAGTACTTC. This encodes CAIGQGGQRETQYF. V is TRBV10-3 and J is TRBJ2-5, with D possibly being TRBD1 (5 bases). The germline V gene has CDR1 ENHRY and CDR2 SYGVKD. V lost 8 bases and J lost 4, with 17 bases in between. This CDR3 comprises 14 residues.

The chain recombines TRBV2 with TRBJ2-5; D gene ambiguous. The germline V gene has CDR1 SNHLY and CDR2 FYNNEI. V was shortened by 5 bases and J by 2 bases, with 12 bases between the two germline ends. The CDR3 runs to 14 residues. The CDR3 bases are TGTGCCAGCAGTCTTAGACGGATTCAAGAGACCCAGTACTTC. It specifies CASSLRRIQETQYF.

The chain links TRBV15 to TRBJ2-5, with 9 bases fitting TRBD2. Per germline, CDR1 LNHNV and CDR2 YYDKDF (reference sequence). V gave up 5 bases and J gave up 0 bases; unmatched junction bases: 4. This CDR3 is 15 amino acids long. The chain's CDR3 is CATSAGGGDQETQYF. The CDR3 coding sequence is TGTGCCACCAGCGCGGGGGGGGGAGACCAAGAGACCCAGTACTTC. Supplemented by reference TRBV15 and TRBJ2-5, the full variable domain reads DAMVIQNPRYQVTQFGKPVTLSCSQTLNHNVMYWYQQKSSQAPKLLFHYYDKDFNNEADTPDNFQSRRPNTSFCFLDIRSPGLGDTAMYLCATSAGGGDQETQYFGPGTRLLVL.

In its sample, this clone was seen a few times. The rearrangement joins TRBV30 to TRBJ1-1; D unclear. Germline assignment: CDR1 GTSNPN and CDR2 SVGIG (reference sequence). The CDR3 runs to 14 residues. The V end lost 4 bases, the J end lost 1 base, and 13 bases lay between the germline ends. The CDR3 sequence is CAWNPGRQNTEAFF. The CDR3 DNA sequence: TGTGCCTGGAATCCTGGACGGCAGAACACTGAAGCTTTCTTT.

CDR3 DNA: TGCGCCAGCAGTTTCTCGACCGTAAAGGAAAATTCACCCCTCCACTTT. The encoded protein is CASSFSTVKENSPLHF. J is TRBJ1-6 and V is TRBV5-1, with no clear D. The CDR3 sequence is 16 residues long. Germline V CDR1 and CDR2: SGHRS, YFSETQ. With 5 bases removed from V and 7 bases from J, the gap between germline ends came to 19 bases.

The genes are TRBV5-1 and TRBJ2-5; D possibly corresponds to TRBD2 (6 bases). The CDR3 is made up of 14 amino acids. The germline V gene encodes CDR1 SGHRS and CDR2 YFSETQ. The V end was cut by 4 bases, the J end by 4 bases, with 14 bases between. CDR3 in amino acids: CASSRTTGRETQYF. In nucleotides, the CDR3 is TGCGCCAGCAGCAGGACGACCGGGAGAGAGACCCAGTACTTC.

This clone was observed a handful of times. V and J are TRBV19 and TRBJ2-7; 7 bases match TRBD2. Trimming cost V 3 bases and J 7 bases; bases outside gene matches: 12. Germline loops: CDR1 LNHDA, CDR2 SQIVND (reference sequence). CDR3 length equals 15 residues. DNA of the CDR3: TGTGCCAGTAGTATCTCGGGGGGTCGGGTCGAAGAGCAGTACTTC. It specifies CASSISGGRVEEQYF.

This clone was seen just once. A junction boundary mismatches the germline segment, possibly from a read error. The chain combines TRBV10-3 with TRBJ2-5, with unresolved D. The germline V gene has CDR1 ENHRY and CDR2 SYGVKD. The length of the CDR3 is 12 residues. The CDR3 region is CAVSEHPETQYF. The CDR3 DNA reads as TGTGCCGTCAGTGAGCATCCAGAGACCCAGTACTTC.

The V and J genes are TRBV6-6 and TRBJ2-1; no clear D gene. The CDR3 is 16 residues long. In germline, CDR1 is MNHNY, CDR2 SVGAGI (reference sequence). Deletions cut 7 bases from V and 5 bases from J, with 21 bases between. In DNA, the CDR3 is TGTGCCAGCACCTCAGGAGAAGGACCCACCCACAATGAGCAGTTCTTC. Translating it yields CASTSGEGPTHNEQFF.

The rearrangement joins TRBV5-8 to TRBJ2-1, with TRBD2 matching over 8 bases. The ends lost 0 bases at V and 2 bases at J; junction bases unmatched: 4. CDR3 length: 16 residues. Germline loops: CDR1 SGHTS, CDR2 YDEGEE. The CDR3 bases are TGTGCCAGCAGCTTGGGAGCGGGAGACCCCTACAATGAGCAGTTCTTC. Translated, it gives CASSLGAGDPYNEQFF.

CDR3 nucleotides: TGTGCCAGCAGTCAAGCTAGCGGGAGACCCTACGAGCAGTACTTC. It translates to CASSQASGRPYEQYF. The chain has TRBV28 and TRBJ2-5; 10 nucleotides align to TRBD2. Matching the DNA end better, TRBJ2-7 makes the J call doubtful. Per the germline V gene, CDR1 is MDHEN and CDR2 is SYDVKM. CDR3 length: 15 amino acids.

This clone showed up just a few times. The chain joins TRBV7-3 to TRBJ2-1, with a possible D match to TRBD2 (6 bases). Germline V CDR1 and CDR2: SGHTA, FQGTGA. The CDR3 totals 15 residues. Trimming took off 5 bases at V and 7 bases at J, with 18 bases between the two ends. The CDR3 region has the DNA TGTGCCAGCAGCCGAAATGGGAAGGCGGGGAATGAGCAGTTCTTC. Its translation: CASSRNGKAGNEQFF.

The V call is TRBV4-2, the J call TRBJ1-2; 8 bases agree with TRBD1. After removal of 2 bases from V and 1 base from J, the junction contained 3 bases not matched to a gene. CDR1 and CDR2 (germline): LGHNA, YNFKEQ. The CDR3 totals 15 residues. CDR3 amino acids: CASSQNRGSNYGYTF. The CDR3 coding sequence is TGTGCCAGCAGCCAAAACAGGGGGAGTAACTATGGCTACACCTTC.

The rearrangement uses TRBV4-1 and TRBJ2-6, with 8 positions matching TRBD1. Germline CDR1 MGHRA, CDR2 YSYEKL. V trimming: 1 base; J trimming: 0 bases; junction bases outside the gene matches: 11. The CDR3 runs 20 residues. DNA for the CDR3: TGCGCCAGCAGCCAAGTATTTCAGGGGGCCCCGCTCTCTGGGGCCAACGTCCTGACTTTC. Translated, it gives CASSQVFQGAPLSGANVLTF.

This clone has a handful of counts. This chain uses TRBV4-1 with TRBJ1-1; TRBD1 might be the D (6 bases). The V and J ends lost 3 bases and 8 bases respectively, with 19 bases between them. This CDR3 region has 15 residues. The germline V gene encodes CDR1 MGHRA and CDR2 YSYEKL. The CDR3 coding sequence is TGCGCCAGCAGCCATAGACAGGTGTCCGGGGGAGAAGCTTTCTTT. It yields the protein CASSHRQVSGGEAFF.

The V gene is TRBV7-8, the J gene TRBJ1-1, with no clear D. Germline V gene data show CDR1 as SGHVS and CDR2 as FQNEAQ. This CDR3 is built from 13 residues. The V and J ends lost 2 bases and 1 base respectively, with 5 bases between them. The CDR3 DNA reads TGTGCCAGCAGCTTAATCCAGAACACTGAAGCTTTCTTT. Encoded protein: CASSLIQNTEAFF.

V usage is TRBV27 and J usage is TRBJ2-5; the D call may be TRBD1 or TRBD2 (5 bases each). Germline loops: CDR1 MNHEY, CDR2 SMNVEV (reference sequence). The CDR3 is made up of 15 amino acids. Deletions cut 7 bases from V and 5 bases from J, with 20 bases between. The CDR3 region is CASKPQGAAKETQYF. For the CDR3, the DNA is TGTGCCAGCAAACCTCAGGGAGCGGCCAAGGAGACCCAGTACTTC.

The rearrangement uses TRBV2 and TRBJ1-1; 7 bases match TRBD1. This CDR3 has 16 residues. Trimming at V came to 3 bases and at J to 1 base, leaving 8 bases not matched to a gene. Germline V gene sequence: CDR1 SNHLY, CDR2 FYNNEI. The CDR3: CASSDAGGQSNTEAFF. In nucleotides, the CDR3 is TGTGCCAGCAGTGATGCAGGGGGTCAATCGAACACTGAAGCTTTCTTT.

The V gene is TRBV5-6, the J gene TRBJ2-2; D might be TRBD1 (6 bases). Germline V gene sequence: CDR1 SGHDT, CDR2 YYEEEE. Trimming cost V 5 bases and J 4 bases, with 15 bases left between them. This CDR3 comprises 15 residues. CDR3 DNA sequence: TGTGCCAGCAGGATAGACAGGTTCGGCACCGGGGAGCTGTTTTTT. Translating gives CASRIDRFGTGELFF.

V gene TRBV30 combines with J gene TRBJ2-7; D unclear. The ends were cut back, 2 bases at V and 1 base at J, with 6 bases in the middle. Germline V gene sequence: CDR1 GTSNPN, CDR2 SVGIG (reference sequence). This CDR3 contains 12 residues. The CDR3 region is CAWSSASYEQYF. In DNA form, the CDR3 reads TGTGCCTGGAGTTCGGCGTCCTACGAGCAGTACTTC.

The J gene is TRBJ1-2, the V gene TRBV5-1; tentatively, D is TRBD1 (6 bases). CDR3 size: 15 residues. Trimming stripped 4 bases from V and 8 bases from J, with 21 bases between. CDR1 and CDR2 (germline): SGHRS, YFSETQ. The CDR3 nucleotides read TGCGCCAGCAGCACGACAGGTACCCCAATTTGGGGCTACACCTTC. Translated, it gives CASSTTGTPIWGYTF.

The chain is built from TRBV5-1 and TRBJ2-5; possibly TRBD1 or TRBD2 for D (6 bases each). V was cut by 0 bases and J by 2 bases, with 11 bases left in between. Germline-derived CDR1 and CDR2 are SGHRS and YFSETQ. The CDR3 is made up of 15 amino acids. The CDR3 coding sequence is TGCGCCAGCAGCTTGGGGCAGGGGAGGCAAGAGACCCAGTACTTC. Protein sequence: CASSLGQGRQETQYF.

The chain has TRBV15 and TRBJ2-2; 7 bases are a match to TRBD2. CDR1 LNHNV and CDR2 YYDKDF come from the germline V gene (reference sequence). V lost 0 bases, J lost 5 bases, and 9 bases stayed unmatched. This CDR3 has 17 amino acids. The chain's CDR3 is CATSRDRWEGQTGELFF. CDR3 DNA: TGTGCCACCAGCAGAGATCGGTGGGAGGGCCAAACCGGGGAGCTGTTTTTT.

The chain combines TRBV27 with TRBJ1-3, with TRBD1 matching over 9 bases. CDR3 length: 17 amino acids. Germline lookup yields CDR1 MNHEY and CDR2 SMNVEV (reference sequence). V shed 0 bases and J 2 bases; nucleotides not matched to a gene: 5. The CDR3 region is CASSLSKGQGPGNTIYF. CDR3 coding DNA: TGTGCCAGCAGTTTATCGAAAGGACAGGGGCCTGGAAACACCATATATTTT.

This clone was counted between two and nine times. The J gene is TRBJ2-3, the V gene TRBV27; 12 bases map to TRBD2. Germline V gene lookup returns CDR1 MNHEY and CDR2 SMNVEV (reference sequence). V lost 5 bases to trimming and J lost 0 bases; unmatched junction nucleotides: 9. This CDR3 is 18 amino acids long. The CDR3 DNA reads as TGTGCCAGCAGTCCTCGACTAGCGGGAGTAAGTAGCACAGATACGCAGTATTTT. It is translated as CASSPRLAGVSSTDTQYF.

V gene TRBV9 combines with J gene TRBJ2-7; D perhaps matches TRBD2 (5 bases). This CDR3 spans 14 amino acids. The V and J ends lost 3 bases and 0 bases respectively, with 10 bases between them. Per germline, CDR1 SGDLS and CDR2 YYNGEE. The CDR3 here is CASSALGSSYEQYF. In DNA, the CDR3 is TGTGCCAGCAGCGCACTGGGGAGCTCCTACGAGCAGTACTTC.

This rearrangement joins TRBV28 to TRBJ2-4; TRBD1 might be the D (7 bases). Germline assignment: CDR1 MDHEN and CDR2 SYDVKM. V was pared by 3 bases and J by 9 bases, with 24 bases between. The CDR3 sequence is 17 residues long. The CDR3 DNA follows: TGTGCCAGCAGTTTTCCTAAGACAGGGCGGGGATTCAGCATTCAGTACTTC. Protein: CASSFPKTGRGFSIQYF.

The chain links TRBV5-4 to TRBJ2-5, with TRBD2 identical over 13 bases. Unmatched junction bases numbered 3, after V lost 0 bases and J lost 4 bases. The CDR3 runs 16 residues. Germline CDR1 SGHNT, CDR2 YYREEE (reference sequence). The CDR3 DNA follows: TGTGCCAGCAGCTTGGGGACTAGCGGGAGAATAGAGACCCAGTACTTC. This sequence encodes CASSLGTSGRIETQYF.

J is TRBJ1-5 and V is TRBV28; D is unclear. V lost 1 base, J lost 2 bases, and 9 bases lay in between. Germline V CDR1 and CDR2: MDHEN, SYDVKM. The length of the CDR3 is 15 residues. CDR3 residues: CASSLSGSGNQPQHF. CDR3 DNA: TGTGCCAGCAGTTTATCGGGGTCCGGCAATCAGCCCCAGCATTTT.